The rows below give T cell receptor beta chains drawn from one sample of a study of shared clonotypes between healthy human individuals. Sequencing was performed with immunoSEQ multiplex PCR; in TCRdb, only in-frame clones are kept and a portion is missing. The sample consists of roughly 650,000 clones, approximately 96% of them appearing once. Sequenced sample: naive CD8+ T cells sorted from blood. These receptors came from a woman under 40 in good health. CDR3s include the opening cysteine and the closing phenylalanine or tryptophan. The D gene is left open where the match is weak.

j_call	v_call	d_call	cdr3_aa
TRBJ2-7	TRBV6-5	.	CASGVVVGEQYF
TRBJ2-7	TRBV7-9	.	CASSSDSSRYEQYF
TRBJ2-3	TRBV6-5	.	CASSYSGEEPTDTQYF
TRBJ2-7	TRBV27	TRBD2	CASSSARESYEQYF
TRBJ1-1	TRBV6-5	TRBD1	CASSYLGQENTEAFF
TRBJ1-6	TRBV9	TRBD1	CASSVGGQGYSPLHF
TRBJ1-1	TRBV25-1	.	CASSHWERNTEAFF
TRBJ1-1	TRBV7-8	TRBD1	CASSTDRVSFF
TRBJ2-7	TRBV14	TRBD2	CASSQEGGARLAGLYEQYF
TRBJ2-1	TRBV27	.	CASSLAGQGPNEQFF
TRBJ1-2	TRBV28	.	CASSFRQGEGYTF
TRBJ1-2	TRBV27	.	CASRATRDTDGYTF
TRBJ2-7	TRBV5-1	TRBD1	CASSLTRDRPYEQYF
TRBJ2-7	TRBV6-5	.	CASSYSPRDSYEQYF
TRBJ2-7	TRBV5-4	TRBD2	CASSFWASGGYEQYF
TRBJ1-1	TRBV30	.	CAWSRGGTEAFF
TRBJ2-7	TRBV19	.	CASSPLSWGSYEQYF
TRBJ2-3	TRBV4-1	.	CASSPRLGTTDTQYF
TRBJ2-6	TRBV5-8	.	CASSLTIGANVLTF
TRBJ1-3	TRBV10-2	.	CASSETGNTIYF
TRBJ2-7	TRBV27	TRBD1	CASSLYGTGPYEQYF
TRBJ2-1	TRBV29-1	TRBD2	CSVGTSPNEQFF
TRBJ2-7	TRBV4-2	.	CASSQDPGSSYEQYF
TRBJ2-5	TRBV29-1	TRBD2	CSAELGLAGDRGETQYF
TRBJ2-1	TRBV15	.	CATSRPPANEQFF
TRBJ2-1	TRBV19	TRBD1	CASQQGIGEQFF
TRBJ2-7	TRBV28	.	CASSRGTAYEQYF
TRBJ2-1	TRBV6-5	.	CASSYGWGGSDGEQFF
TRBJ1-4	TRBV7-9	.	CASSLGPATNEKLFF
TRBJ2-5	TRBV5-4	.	CASSLESEETQYF
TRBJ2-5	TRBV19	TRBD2	CASSILVGLAGVETQYF
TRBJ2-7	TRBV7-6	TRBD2	CASRRGGSYEQYF
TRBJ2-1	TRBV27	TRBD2	CASSLGGMSEQFF
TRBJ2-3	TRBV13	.	CASSATDYTDTQYF
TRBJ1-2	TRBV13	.	CASRFKEGGYTF
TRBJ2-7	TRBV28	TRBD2	CASNLAGSYEQYF
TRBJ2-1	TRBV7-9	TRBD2	CASSPRTSGAAEAEQFF
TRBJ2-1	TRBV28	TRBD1	CASSFRQGYNEQFF
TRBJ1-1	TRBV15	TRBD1	CATAPGTENTEAFF
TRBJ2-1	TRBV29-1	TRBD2	CSAPPGTSDINEQFF